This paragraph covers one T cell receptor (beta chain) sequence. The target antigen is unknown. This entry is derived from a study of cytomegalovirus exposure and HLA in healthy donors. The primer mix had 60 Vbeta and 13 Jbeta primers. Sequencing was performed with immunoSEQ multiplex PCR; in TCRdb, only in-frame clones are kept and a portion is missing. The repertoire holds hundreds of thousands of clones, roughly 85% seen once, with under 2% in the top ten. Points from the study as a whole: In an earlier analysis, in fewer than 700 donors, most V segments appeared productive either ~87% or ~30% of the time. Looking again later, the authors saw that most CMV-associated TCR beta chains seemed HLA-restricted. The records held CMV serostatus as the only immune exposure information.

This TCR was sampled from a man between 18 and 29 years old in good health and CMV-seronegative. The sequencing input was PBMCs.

The CDR3, as DNA: TGCGCCAGCAGCCGAGGTCAGCCCACCACCGGGGAGCTGTTTTTT. It specifies CASSRGQPTTGELFF. The V and J genes are TRBV4-3 and TRBJ2-2, with D unresolved. CDR3 length: 15 amino acids. Germline lookup yields CDR1 LGHNA and CDR2 YSLEER. The V gene lost 4 bases and the J gene lost 4 bases, with 13 bases spanning the gap.